The next 14 T cell receptor beta chains were all read from a single sample in a study of regulatory T cells in long-lasting Graves disease. Arm-PCR of CDR3 regions and iRepertoire HTBI primers were used to build TCR beta libraries. TCRdb reprocessed the multiplex PCR reads via MiXCR and lists one record per CDR3 protein. The sample holds over 350,000 distinct CDR3 sequences; approximately 16% are singletons and the top ten take approximately 8%. Time point noted: newly diagnosed GD, antithyroid drugs for less than 3 months. The TCR library used RNA extracted from PBMCs. These data also formed part of another study, on T cells in Graves' hyperthyroidism and ophthalmopathy.

The sample in question was peripheral blood mononuclear cells (PBMCs), obtained at new diagnosis, from a patient treated with antithyroid drugs. These receptors originate from a woman aged 40 to 50 with Graves disease.

This clonotype was seen repeatedly, ten times or more. This chain joins TRBV12-5 and TRBJ2-5, with 16 positions matching TRBD2. V gave up 4 bases and J gave up 5 bases; unmatched junction bases: 16. Germline V lookup: CDR1 LGHNT, CDR2 FRNRAP. This CDR3 region has 20 residues. In nucleotides, the CDR3 is TGTGCTAGTGGTTCTGGCCCGATCGGGACTAGCGGGAGGGCTTTGGAGACCCAGTACTTC. Translating gives CASGSGPIGTSGRALETQYF.

Notes on this clonotype: A far larger clone is off by one base, so a read error is likely. The CDR3 DNA sequence: TGTGCCAGCAGCACCTACGGGGGACCAGGCAATGAGCAGTTCTTC. It translates to CASSTYGGPGNEQFF. The gene calls are TRBV11-3 and TRBJ2-5, with D maybe TRBD2 (6 bases). The closer fit of TRBJ2-1 to the DNA end suggests the J call may be wrong. Germline V lookup: CDR1 SGHNT, CDR2 YENEEA. This CDR3 is built from 15 residues.

This clonotype showed up many times. The chain has TRBV11-3 and TRBJ2-1; D ambiguous. The CDR3 runs to 12 residues. Germline values: CDR1 SGHNT, CDR2 YENEEA. Trimming pared 5 bases from V and 7 bases from J, leaving 9 bases between. The CDR3 coding sequence is TGTGCCAGCAGCCCCAATTTAAATGAGCAGTTCTTC. This gives the protein CASSPNLNEQFF. The entire variable domain, with the rest obtained from reference TRBV11-3 and TRBJ2-1, is as follows: EAGVVQSPRYKIIEKKQPVAFWCNPISGHNTLYWYLQNLGQGPELLIRYENEEAVDDSQLPKDRFSAERLKGVDSTLKIQPAELGDSAVYLCASSPNLNEQFFGPGTRLTVL.

The V and J genes are TRBV5-4 and TRBJ2-2; 7 bases match TRBD1. Unmatched junction bases numbered 3, after V lost 0 bases and J lost 1 base. Germline CDR1 reads SGHNT; CDR2 reads YYREEE (reference sequence). This CDR3 is 16 amino acids long. DNA of the CDR3: TGTGCCAGCAGCTTGGTAAACAGGGGGAACACCGGGGAGCTGTTTTTT. Amino acids: CASSLVNRGNTGELFF.

This clonotype was counted at least ten times. The chain recombines TRBV11-2 with TRBJ2-2; a weak D match, TRBD1 (5 bases). The germline gives CDR1 SGHAT, CDR2 FQNNGV. The V and J ends lost 11 bases and 2 bases respectively, with 15 bases between them. This CDR3 is 14 amino acids long. This chain's CDR3 is CAGARLGNTGELFF. The CDR3, as DNA: TGTGCCGGGGCAAGGTTGGGTAACACCGGGGAGCTGTTTTTT.

This clonotype showed up many times. The chain uses TRBV6-1 and TRBJ2-7; TRBD1 agrees at 10 bases. With 4 bases clipped from V and 5 bases from J, the junction kept 11 bases outside the gene matches. CDR3 size: 16 residues. Germline CDR1 is MNHNS and CDR2 is SASEGT. The CDR3 DNA reads TGTGCCAGCAGTGGTCAGACAGGGGGCTTTAATAACGAGCAGTACTTC. This translates into CASSGQTGGFNNEQYF.

The chain employs TRBV9 and TRBJ2-6; no clear D. V lost 4 bases and J lost 2, with 7 bases in between. The CDR3 sequence is 14 residues long. CDR1 SGDLS and CDR2 YYNGEE come from the germline V gene. The CDR3 nucleotides read TGTGCCAGCAGCCCCGATCCTGGGGCCAACGTCCTGACTTTC. Translation: CASSPDPGANVLTF.

The table lists this clonotype with many counts. The rearrangement uses TRBV11-3 and TRBJ2-7, with 7 bases that match TRBD1. Germline assignment: CDR1 SGHNT and CDR2 YENEEA. Trimming removed 1 base from V and 0 bases from J; junction bases left unmatched: 6. CDR3 length: 16 residues. The CDR3 nucleotides read TGTGCCAGCAGCTTAGTGGCGTGGGACAGCTCCTACGAGCAGTACTTC. Translation gives CASSLVAWDSSYEQYF.

This chain connects TRBV19 to TRBJ1-5; perhaps TRBD1 as D (5 bases). In germline, CDR1 is LNHDA, CDR2 SQIVND (reference sequence). V dropped 3 bases and J dropped 2 bases, with 17 bases sitting between them. The CDR3 is 17 amino acids. CDR3 DNA sequence: TGTGCCAGTAGTATTTTGAAAACCCAGGGAGGCAATCAGCCCCAGCATTTT. Its protein product is CASSILKTQGGNQPQHF.

This clonotype occurred many times. J is TRBJ2-7 and V is TRBV20-1; D perhaps matches TRBD2 (6 bases). This CDR3 has 13 amino acids. Trimming cost V 5 bases and J 0 bases, with 11 bases left between them. Germline CDR1 DFQATT, CDR2 SNEGSKA (reference sequence). The chain's CDR3 is CSAASESSYEQYF. The DNA for the CDR3 is TGCAGTGCTGCTAGCGAGAGCTCCTACGAGCAGTACTTC.

This clonotype was observed at least ten times. The V and J genes are TRBV27 and TRBJ2-5; TRBD2 agrees at 8 bases. Germline V CDR1 and CDR2: MNHEY, SMNVEV (reference sequence). The CDR3 sequence is 14 residues long. The V segment lost 6 bases and the J segment 5 bases; nucleotides outside the gene matches: 8. The CDR3 reads CASRTTSDQETQYF. Written as DNA, the CDR3 is TGTGCCAGCAGGACGACTAGCGATCAGGAGACCCAGTACTTC.

This clonotype has ten or more counts. CDR3 sequence: CASSRRGGDTEAFF. In DNA form, the CDR3 reads TGTGCCAGCAGCAGAAGAGGGGGGGACACTGAAGCTTTCTTT. The chain is built from TRBV9 and TRBJ1-1, with D possibly TRBD1 on 6 matching bases. Trimming pared 4 bases from V and 3 bases from J, leaving 13 bases between. Germline CDR1 SGDLS, CDR2 YYNGEE. The CDR3 contains 14 residues.

This clonotype appeared many times. The J gene is TRBJ2-1, the V gene TRBV27, with D unresolved. Per the germline V gene, CDR1 is MNHEY and CDR2 is SMNVEV (reference sequence). The CDR3 contains 13 residues. Trimming left V 3 bases short and J 9 bases short, with 12 bases between. CDR3 residues: CASSFSRFSEQFF. In nucleotides, the CDR3 is TGTGCCAGCAGTTTCAGCCGATTTAGTGAGCAGTTCTTC.

Comments on this clonotype: A much larger clone lies one base from this, so it may be a read error. The CDR3 DNA reads TGTGCCAGCACCACATTTAGCACAGATACGCAGTATTTT. Protein sequence: CASTTFSTDTQYF. The chain has TRBV12-3 or TRBV12-4 and TRBJ2-3; no clear D. This CDR3 region has 13 residues. Trimming took 7 bases from V and 0 from J, leaving 8 bases between them.